The sequence of this T cell receptor (beta chain) was determined in a study of blood T cells in healthy people across ages. Study-wide results and caveats: Donors of long life had a larger count of naive CD4+ cells and greater diversity than aged donors.

Note on this clonotype: Its antigen is unidentified.

Alongside a J-beta primer mix, a sample-barcoded 5' primer served in a second PCR lasting roughly 6 to 11 cycles. Sequencing of every sample gave 2.5 million or more CDR3-containing paired-end reads. From the 5' RACE reads, TCRdb called clonotypes with MiXCR, one entry per CDR3 protein. This sample has about 1.4 million distinct CDR3 sequences; roughly 64% occur once, and the top ten carry about 6.7%. Each sample provided at least 5 micrograms of extracted total RNA. The receptor was derived from a man aged 18 to 30 in good health. Sample: blood.

The CDR3 region is CASTTYGTGSGYTF. CDR3 DNA: TGTGCCAGCACAACATACGGGACGGGCAGTGGGTACACCTTC. V is TRBV6-5 and J is TRBJ1-2; D is possibly TRBD1 (5 bases). Germline V gene lookup returns CDR1 MNHEY and CDR2 SVGAGI. Trimming left V 7 bases short and J 11 bases short, with 23 bases between. The length of the CDR3 is 14 residues.